This T cell receptor (beta chain) appears in the sequencing data of a study of T cells in Graves' hyperthyroidism and ophthalmopathy (dated by TCRdb to between 2018 and 2021). Describing the broader study: Peripheral blood samples were taken at initial diagnosis, before any treatment was given. To identify TCR V-J signatures that set the groups apart, the researchers used a discovery cohort of 90 to 100 patients, made up of around 40 with Graves' ophthalmopathy and some 55 with stable Graves' hyperthyroidism. Prospective prediction of ophthalmopathy was tested in an independent validation cohort consisting of fewer than 20 hyperthyroidism patients and some 17 patients who later progressed to ophthalmopathy. For training and testing, the 80 to 100 patients in the discovery cohort were randomly divided in a 7:3 ratio. The study also compared thyroid tissue and blood T-cell repertoires from five or six Graves' hyperthyroidism patients. Following sampling, methimazole starting at 30 mg daily was given to hyperthyroidism patients, and high-dose intravenous methylprednisolone was given to ophthalmopathy patients. The paper reports TCR Vbeta CDR3 sequencing of approximately 140 peripheral blood samples: under 45 ophthalmopathy, over 70 hyperthyroidism and around 17 progressor patients.

The TCR beta CDR3 regions were amplified from RNA transcripts. The TCR CDR3 was subjected to a first round of RT-PCR using the HTBI primer set and the Qiagen OneStep RT-PCR kit. The libraries were constructed in a second round of multiplex PCR and then size-selected and purified. Paired-end sequencing of the libraries was performed with 100 bp reads on an Illumina HiSeq2000. Processing in the source paper ran as follows. SOAPnuke was used to process the raw data, removing reads that contained adapters or uncalled bases, had a mean Phred below 15, or lacked an exact match to the constant primer or identifier. High-quality paired reads were merged using COPE v1.2.5, and each unique nucleotide sequence was defined as a clonotype. MiTCR v1.1 was used to align clonotypes to the IMGT TRBV, TRBD and TRBJ reference segments. The analysis included only V-J combinations with a frequency above 0.0001, which together covered roughly 99% of the repertoires. A TCS score was defined as the ratio between F50 (clonal expansion) and ExV (chaos), using BLOSUM62-based TCRdist between CDR3 peptides within each V-J. Welch's t-statistics and random forest reduced roughly 530 V-J features to 13, which were used in a naive Bayes classifier (R e1071). TCRdb took the public reads, trimmed them with fastp at Q25, ran MiXCR for clone calling and kept in-frame beta chains. Duplicate CDR3 protein sequences are folded into a single record with the most common DNA and genes. V and J calls and clone size were set by TCRdb, not the authors. The sample table shows some 350,000 distinct CDR3 sequences, and approximately 16% are seen once. Of the sample, about 21% falls within the top ten clones.

In the ophthalmopathy patients, disease was moderately to severely active, with a Clinical Activity Score of 3 or more, a NOSPECS grade of 4 or more, and a duration of less than 3 months. The study excluded patients with uncontrolled infections, other autoimmune diseases, pregnancy or lactation. Diagnoses were based on clinical symptoms, serum thyroxine and TRAb, thyroid ultrasound and orbital computed tomography. PBMCs were isolated from around 10 ml of fresh peripheral blood by Ficoll-Paque density gradient centrifugation. Trizol reagent was used to extract total RNA, and RNA quality was then checked on an Agilent 2100 Bioanalyzer. Per the germline V gene, SGHRS is the CDR1 and YFSETQ is the CDR2. Trimming at the junction amounts to 4 bases on V and 0 bases on J, and the germline ends lie 17 bases apart. The CDR3 runs 17 amino acids, cysteine and phenylalanine included. Only the CDR3 portion is preserved as DNA: 51 bases, with reading frame beginning at the first base.

Findings and caveats that apply to the study as a whole: Sample size was not statistically predetermined, and investigators were not blinded to group allocation. In cross-validation, a model built on a 13 V-J signature told ophthalmopathy apart from stable hyperthyroidism with approximately 90% sensitivity and roughly 83% specificity, and in testing the same model reached 80%/75%. During validation, the model predicted progression to ophthalmopathy a median of approximately 6 months ahead of onset, with more than 55% sensitivity and 72% to 80% specificity. Most expanded thyroid clonotypes (frequency above 0.001) were also found in blood, which suggests that blood repertoires may mirror thyroid immune responses.

This clonotype has a count of ten or more. Its binding antigen is unknown. No base quality values were provided; no much bigger clone lies one nucleotide off. The clonotype originates from a woman in her sixties with Graves' ophthalmopathy. This chain is built from TRBV5-1 and TRBJ2-4; perhaps TRBD2 is the D gene, with 6 bases matching. The sample taken for sequencing was blood. The CDR3 protein: CASSGGLAALAKNIQYF. Here is the DNA: TGCGCCAGCAGCGGGGGGTTAGCGGCACTAGCCAAAAACATTCAGTACTTC.